What follows are 20 T cell receptor beta chains derived from one specimen sequenced in a study of identical twins. TCRdb processed the 5' RACE reads anew with MiXCR; each CDR3 protein has one entry. The sample has about 700,000 distinct CDR3 sequences, 8.6% seen once. These data were also reused for a study on yellow fever vaccine responses in identical twins.

Material: PBMCs. These receptors were obtained from a woman aged 18 to 35 in good health.

This clonotype was counted many times. The CDR3 reads CASSVGGLAGDTGELFF. CDR3 nucleotide sequence: TGTGCCAGCAGCGTAGGGGGGCTAGCGGGAGACACCGGGGAGCTGTTTTTT. The chain links TRBV9 to TRBJ2-2; 10 bases fit TRBD2. Germline V CDR1 and CDR2: SGDLS, YYNGEE. The CDR3 totals 17 residues. V dropped 0 bases and J dropped 3; count of bases not matched to a gene: 5.

This clonotype was seen repeatedly, ten times or more. This sequence joins TRBV20-1 and TRBJ2-1; 7 bases fit TRBD1. Trimming at V came to 2 bases and at J to 6 bases, leaving 13 bases not matched to a gene. CDR3 length equals 16 residues. Per the germline V gene, CDR1 is DFQATT and CDR2 is SNEGSKA (reference sequence). Written as DNA, the CDR3 is TGCAGTGCTAGAACAAACCAAATTAGACAGGGCAATGAGCAGTTCTTC. It is translated as CSARTNQIRQGNEQFF.

The rearrangement links TRBV4-1 to TRBJ1-1, with D maybe TRBD1 (6 bases). Per germline, CDR1 MGHRA and CDR2 YSYEKL. V was clipped by 6 bases and J by 1 base, with 18 bases between them. The CDR3 covers 16 residues. The CDR3 loop reads CASRLGEGTRNTEAFF. The CDR3 DNA reads as TGCGCCAGCAGGCTGGGGGAGGGGACACGGAACACTGAAGCTTTCTTT.

V gene TRBV12-3 or TRBV12-4 combines with J gene TRBJ2-6; no clear D. The V gene lost 7 bases and the J gene lost 2 bases, with 6 bases spanning the gap. The CDR3 is 13 amino acids. The CDR3 here is CASKTTGANVLTF. The DNA of the CDR3 is TGTGCCAGCAAAACGACTGGGGCCAACGTCCTGACTTTC.

This clonotype showed up just a few times. This chain joins TRBV27 and TRBJ2-1, with TRBD1 matching over 10 bases. CDR1 and CDR2 from the germline V gene are MNHEY and SMNVEV (reference sequence). J gave up 6 bases and V 10 bases, and 6 bases lay outside the gene matches. The CDR3 consists of 13 residues. This chain's CDR3 is CATRDRGPNEQFF. CDR3 sequence (DNA): TGTGCCACCAGGGACAGGGGTCCCAATGAGCAGTTCTTC.

This clonotype was observed many times. The V gene is TRBV15, the J gene TRBJ2-3; D is possibly TRBD2 (6 bases). From germline, CDR1 is LNHNV and CDR2 YYDKDF (reference sequence). The CDR3 is 14 amino acids. Deletions cut 8 bases from V and 0 bases from J, with 12 bases between. CDR3: CATAGRASTDTQYF. CDR3 in DNA: TGTGCCACCGCGGGGAGAGCTAGCACAGATACGCAGTATTTT.

This clonotype was observed a handful of times. The V gene is TRBV24-1, the J gene TRBJ2-2, with D perhaps being TRBD1 or TRBD2 (5 bases each). The CDR3 length is 14 residues. Trimming shortened V by 3 bases and J by 7 bases, and 11 bases separated the two germline ends. CDR1 and CDR2 from the germline V gene are KGHDR and SFDVKD. The CDR3 loop reads CATSDPSRGGELFF. CDR3 in DNA: TGTGCCACCAGTGATCCCTCGAGGGGCGGGGAGCTGTTTTTT.

This sequence joins TRBV7-2 and TRBJ2-5; TRBD2 aligns across 8 bases. The CDR3 sequence is 17 residues long. CDR1 and CDR2 from the germline V gene are SGHTA and FQGNSA. V trimming: 2 bases; J trimming: 6 bases; junction bases outside the gene matches: 14. The CDR3 sequence is CASSLSPAAGVLQTQYF. The CDR3 region has the DNA TGTGCCAGCAGCTTAAGTCCGGCAGCGGGAGTCCTACAGACCCAGTACTTC.

This clonotype has a count of ten or more. V is TRBV12-3 or TRBV12-4 and J is TRBJ2-3; 10 nucleotides match TRBD2. CDR3 length: 14 amino acids. V shed 10 bases, J shed 6 bases, and the junction held 10 bases outside the gene matches. The CDR3 sequence is CATGGLAGADTQYF. The CDR3 bases are TGTGCCACGGGTGGGCTAGCGGGAGCCGATACGCAGTATTTT.

This clonotype has more than one count but fewer than ten. The chain is built from TRBV7-2 and TRBJ2-7; TRBD2 matches at 9 bases. In germline, CDR1 is SGHTA, CDR2 FQGNSA. The J segment lost 4 bases and the V segment lost 5 bases, leaving 9 bases of the junction unmatched. The CDR3 runs to 15 residues. The DNA for the CDR3 is TGTGCCAGCAGCGAGTGGCTAGCGGGGCATTACGAGCAGTACTTC. Protein product: CASSEWLAGHYEQYF.

This clonotype was counted a few times. This chain connects TRBV20-1 to TRBJ1-2; tentatively, D is TRBD1 (5 bases). From germline, CDR1 is DFQATT and CDR2 SNEGSKA (reference sequence). The CDR3 totals 13 residues. V lost 6 bases, J lost 2 bases, and 13 bases lay in between. The CDR3 DNA is TGCAGTGCCCCACAGGTTGCAAACTATGGCTACACCTTC. Translation gives CSAPQVANYGYTF.

The chain carries TRBV27 and TRBJ2-3, with 8 bases lining up with TRBD2. V trimming: 0 bases; J trimming: 6 bases; junction bases outside the gene matches: 11. The CDR3 is 17 residues long. CDR1 and CDR2 from the germline V gene are MNHEY and SMNVEV (reference sequence). The CDR3: CASSLSSRAGALDTQYF. Here the CDR3 DNA reads TGTGCCAGCAGTTTATCGAGTCGAGCGGGGGCGCTGGATACGCAGTATTTT.

The chain is built from TRBV11-1 and TRBJ2-1; 10 bases fit TRBD2. The CDR3 is made up of 19 amino acids. The trim removed 3 bases at V and 0 bases at J, leaving 11 bases unmatched. Germline CDR1 and CDR2: SGHAT and FQDESV (reference sequence). CDR3 loop: CASSFLLASGGSSYNEQFF. The CDR3 nucleotides are TGTGCCAGCAGCTTTCTTTTGGCTAGCGGGGGAAGCTCCTACAATGAGCAGTTCTTC.

CDR3 sequence (DNA): TGCGCCAGCAGTGACCCTGGCTGGTCCTACAATGAGCAGTTCTTC. The encoded protein is CASSDPGWSYNEQFF. The J gene is TRBJ2-1, the V gene TRBV10-1; D gene ambiguous. The CDR3 has 15 residues. Germline loops: CDR1 WNHNN, CDR2 SYGVQD (reference sequence). V was clipped by 3 bases and J by 1 base, with 10 bases between them.

This clonotype appeared many times. DNA for the CDR3: TGTGCCAGCAGTTTAGGGGGGGGTCGGACCTACGAGCAGTACTTC. Protein sequence: CASSLGGGRTYEQYF. The V and J genes are TRBV12-3 or TRBV12-4 and TRBJ2-7; 7 bases agree with TRBD2. The CDR3 totals 15 residues. V gave up 1 base and J gave up 2 bases; unmatched junction bases: 5.

This clonotype appeared many times. The chain combines TRBV10-3 with TRBJ2-7, with D unclear. Germline loops: CDR1 ENHRY, CDR2 SYGVKD. V gave up 3 bases and J gave up 2 bases, with 14 bases separating them. This CDR3 comprises 15 residues. This chain's CDR3 is CAISDGVTRAYEQYF. The CDR3 DNA reads as TGTGCCATCAGTGATGGGGTGACAAGAGCCTACGAGCAGTACTTC.

In this sample, this clonotype turned up a few times. This chain uses TRBV28 with TRBJ2-3; D is uncertain. The germline V and J ends were trimmed by 3 bases and 4 bases, with 8 bases remaining between them. Germline V gives CDR1 MDHEN, CDR2 SYDVKM. The CDR3 is 13 amino acids. As DNA, the CDR3 is TGTGCCAGCAGTTTCGTTGGTTCAGATACGCAGTATTTT. Protein sequence: CASSFVGSDTQYF.

This clonotype was counted at least ten times. J is TRBJ2-7 and V is TRBV4-2, with D maybe TRBD2 (7 bases). V lost 0 bases to trimming and J lost 3 bases, with 21 bases between them. From germline, CDR1 is LGHNA and CDR2 YNFKEQ. The CDR3 loop spans 18 amino acids. CDR3: CASSQEGSEQGGYYEQYF. The CDR3 DNA reads TGTGCCAGCAGCCAAGAAGGTTCCGAACAGGGAGGGTACTACGAGCAGTACTTC.

A few counts support this clonotype. J is TRBJ2-5 and V is TRBV12-3 or TRBV12-4, with D tentatively TRBD2 (6 bases). This CDR3 is built from 13 residues. V gave up 2 bases and J gave up 6 bases, with 10 bases separating them. Here the CDR3 reads CASSLRDLKTQYF. Written as DNA, the CDR3 is TGTGCCAGCAGTTTACGGGACTTAAAGACCCAGTACTTC.

This clonotype was detected only a few times. This chain links TRBV9 with TRBJ1-1, with D unclear. V shed 3 bases and J shed 0 bases, with 12 bases lying between them. CDR1 and CDR2 from the germline V gene are SGDLS and YYNGEE. The CDR3 has 15 amino acids. DNA for the CDR3: TGTGCCAGCAGCGCTAGAGGACTGCTGAACACTGAAGCTTTCTTT. This gives the protein CASSARGLLNTEAFF. Using reference TRBV9 and TRBJ1-1 for the parts outside the CDR3, the full variable domain is DSGVTQTPKHLITATGQRVTLRCSPRSGDLSVYWYQQSLDQGLQFLIQYYNGEERAKGNILERFSAQQFPDLHSELNLSSLELGDSALYFCASSARGLLNTEAFFGQGTRLTVV.